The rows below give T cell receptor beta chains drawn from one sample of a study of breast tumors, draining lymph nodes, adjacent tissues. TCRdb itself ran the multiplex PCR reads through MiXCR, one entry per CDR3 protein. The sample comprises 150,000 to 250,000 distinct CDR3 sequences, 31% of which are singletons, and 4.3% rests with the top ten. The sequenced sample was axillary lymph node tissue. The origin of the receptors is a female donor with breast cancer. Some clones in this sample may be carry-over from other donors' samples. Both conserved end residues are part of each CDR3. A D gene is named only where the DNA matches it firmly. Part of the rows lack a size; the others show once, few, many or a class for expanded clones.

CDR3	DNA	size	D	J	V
CASRTSGGETQYF	TGTGCCAGCCGGACTAGCGGGGGGGAGACCCAGTACTTC	many	TRBD2	TRBJ2-5	TRBV6-5
CASSVDRGETQYF	TGTGCCAGCAGCGTAGACAGGGGTGAGACCCAGTACTTC	many	TRBD1	TRBJ2-5	TRBV11-2
CSARIGGGETQYF	TGCAGTGCTAGGATAGGGGGGGGGGAGACCCAGTACTTC	many	NA	TRBJ2-5	TRBV20-1
CASSSIGTTSTDTQYF	TGTGCCAGCAGCAGCATCGGGACGACTAGCACAGATACGCAGTATTTT	many	NA	TRBJ2-3	TRBV11-2
CASSGGRGSYGYTF	TGTGCCAGTAGTGGCGGCCGAGGCTCCTATGGCTACACCTTC	many	NA	TRBJ1-2	TRBV19
CASSRGSDGCTF	TGTGCCAGCAGTCGGGGGAGCGATGGCTGCACCTTC	many	NA	TRBJ1-2	TRBV6-5
CSARDRGQGTEAFF	TGCAGTGCTAGAGATCGAGGACAGGGCACTGAAGCTTTCTTT	few	TRBD1	TRBJ1-1	TRBV20-1
CASSLRGGRTQYF	TGTGCCAGCAGCCTCCGGGGGGGGAGGACCCAGTACTTC	NA	TRBD2	TRBJ2-5	TRBV5-6
CSANPGGGALADTQYF	TGCAGTGCTAACCCCGGCGGGGGCGCTTTAGCAGATACGCAGTATTTT	many	NA	TRBJ2-3	TRBV20-1
CASSTFLDTQYF	TGTGCCAGTAGTACGTTTCTCGATACGCAGTATTTT	many	NA	TRBJ2-3	TRBV19
CASSLARGGGGTDTQYF	TGTGCCAGCAGTTTAGCGCGCGGAGGGGGAGGCACAGATACGCAGTATTTT	many	NA	TRBJ2-3	TRBV12-3/TRBV12-4
CSVIIETQYF	TGCAGCGTTATCATAGAGACCCAGTACTTC	NA	NA	TRBJ2-5	TRBV29-1
CASSTLDGRGYGYTF	TGTGCCAGCAGCACCCTAGACGGCAGGGGGTATGGCTACACCTTC	NA	TRBD1	TRBJ1-2	TRBV9
CSAPGGGSNQPQHF	TGCAGTGCCCCCGGGGGGGGTAGCAATCAGCCCCAGCATTTT	many	NA	TRBJ1-5	TRBV20-1
CASSIGPDNYGYTF	TGTGCCAGTAGTATAGGCCCAGATAACTATGGCTACACCTTC	many	NA	TRBJ1-2	TRBV19
CASSLGARSGSYDQYF	TGTGCCAGCAGCTTAGGGGCGCGGTCGGGCTCCTACGATCAGTACTTC	NA	NA	TRBJ2-7	TRBV11-2
CASSLWDEQYF	TGTGCCAGCAGCCTTTGGGACGAGCAGTACTTC	many	NA	TRBJ2-7	TRBV11-2
CASSLEGRGSNQPQHF	TGTGCCAGCAGTTTAGAAGGCCGGGGGAGCAATCAGCCCCAGCATTTT	many	NA	TRBJ1-5	TRBV12-3/TRBV12-4
CASSDSSGNTIYF	TGCGCCAGCAGTGACAGCTCTGGAAACACCATATATTTT	many	NA	TRBJ1-3	TRBV10-2
CSVEDGRGRPYEQYF	TGCAGCGTTGAAGATGGACGGGGTCGCCCCTACGAGCAGTACTTC	many	NA	TRBJ2-7	TRBV29-1
CASSKTSGGFGEQFF	TGTGCCAGCAGCAAAACAAGCGGGGGGTTCGGTGAGCAGTTCTTC	many	TRBD2	TRBJ2-1	TRBV7-9
CASSLRTGLDEQYF	TGCGCCAGCAGCCTCCGGACAGGCTTGGACGAGCAGTACTTC	many	TRBD1	TRBJ2-7	TRBV5-1
CSVGGGERRQYF	TGCAGCGTGGGGGGGGGGGAACGACGGCAGTACTTC	many	TRBD2	TRBJ2-7	TRBV29-1
CASSLPGLADTQYF	TGTGCCAGCAGCTTACCGGGACTAGCGGATACGCAGTATTTT	many	TRBD2	TRBJ2-3	TRBV7-3
CASSEGLRETQYF	TGTGCCAGCAGTGAAGGACTTCGTGAGACCCAGTACTTC	many	NA	TRBJ2-5	TRBV2
CASSQTDRVNEKLFF	TGCGCCAGCAGCCAGACGGACAGGGTAAATGAAAAACTGTTTTTT	many	TRBD1	TRBJ1-4	TRBV4-1
CASSSETGGGYGYTF	TGTGCCAGCAGTTCAGAAACAGGGGGCGGCTATGGCTACACCTTC	many	TRBD1	TRBJ1-2	TRBV6-6
CASSLLDRILNEKLFF	TGTGCCAGTAGTTTACTCGACAGGATACTTAATGAAAAACTGTTTTTT	NA	NA	TRBJ1-4	TRBV19
CASSEGDSNEKLFF	TGCGCCAGCAGCGAGGGGGATTCAAATGAAAAACTGTTTTTT	many	NA	TRBJ1-4	TRBV5-1
CASSSTVNEQYF	TGTGCCAGCAGCTCGACAGTGAACGAGCAGTACTTC	many	NA	TRBJ2-7	TRBV28
CASSLARGLPSEQFF	TGTGCCAGCAGCTTAGCCAGGGGGCTACCCTCCGAGCAGTTCTTC	many	TRBD1	TRBJ2-1	TRBV11-2
CASSLERGSEQYF	TGTGCCAGCAGCTTGGAGAGAGGGTCCGAGCAGTACTTC	few	NA	TRBJ2-7	TRBV5-4
CASKPGGQGNYGYTF	TGTGCCAGCAAACCGGGAGGGCAGGGGAACTATGGCTACACCTTC	few	NA	TRBJ1-2	TRBV6-5
CAWSVGDPSTDTQYF	TGTGCCTGGAGTGTAGGGGACCCTAGCACAGATACGCAGTATTTT	many	NA	TRBJ2-3	TRBV30
CASSLFDDVGYTF	TGTGCCAGCAGCTTGTTCGACGACGTGGGCTACACCTTC	many	NA	TRBJ1-2	TRBV5-5
CASSRQGKTDTQYF	TGTGCCTCCTCGAGACAGGGCAAAACAGATACGCAGTATTTT	NA	TRBD1	TRBJ2-3	TRBV15
CASTWGQGYYEQYF	TGTGCCAGCACCTGGGGACAGGGGTACTACGAGCAGTACTTC	many	TRBD1	TRBJ2-7	TRBV6-2/TRBV6-3